This TCR beta chain was profiled in a study of blood T cell repertoires in COVID-19. The CDR3 contains 14 residues. The germline V and J ends were trimmed by 3 bases and 4 bases, with 16 bases remaining between them. CDR1 is DFQATT and CDR2 is SNEGSKA in the germline V gene (reference sequence). Measured with immunoSEQ multiplex PCR; TCRdb has only the in-frame clones, and not every one. In the table there are about 280,000 clones, approximately 85% of which are singletons. This clonotype originated in a human donor in a cohort sampled during active COVID-19. Source material: peripheral blood. The chain has TRBV20-1 and TRBJ2-7, with D possibly TRBD1 on 6 matching bases. CDR3: CSASSQDRLYEQYF. The CDR3 bases are TGCAGTGCTAGTTCCCAAGACAGGCTGTACGAGCAGTACTTC.